The 25 T cell receptor beta chains below were found in one sample sequenced in a study of identical twins. Each CDR3 protein is one row after TCRdb ran MiXCR on the 5' RACE reads. The sample includes about 240,000 distinct CDR3 sequences, about 10% of them seen just once. The specimen was memory T cells sorted from blood. Every receptor here comes from a man aged 45-60 years in good health.

This clonotype was counted ten times or more. The V and J genes are TRBV12-3 or TRBV12-4 and TRBJ2-3, with D possibly matching TRBD2 (5 bases). The V gene lost 2 bases and the J gene lost 4 bases, with 10 bases spanning the gap. This CDR3 spans 14 amino acids. This chain's CDR3 is CASSLSEGPDTQYF. CDR3 bases: TGTGCCAGCAGTTTAAGCGAGGGCCCAGATACGCAGTATTTT.

V usage is TRBV4-2 and J usage is TRBJ2-7; no firm D call. With 0 bases removed from V and 0 bases from J, the gap between germline ends came to 9 bases. Germline values: CDR1 LGHNA, CDR2 YNFKEQ. This CDR3 is 15 amino acids long. CDR3 nucleotides: TGTGCCAGCAGCCAAGATGACGGAGCCTCCTACGAGCAGTACTTC. It translates to CASSQDDGASYEQYF.

The table lists this clonotype with a few counts. The chain recombines TRBV18 with TRBJ1-5, with 7 bases identical to TRBD1. The CDR3 covers 16 residues. Germline trimming cut 2 bases from V and 0 bases from J; bases unmatched to any gene: 4. CDR1 and CDR2 (germline): KGHSH, LQKENI. CDR3 DNA sequence: TGTGCCAGCTCACCATCACAGGGGACTAGCAATCAGCCCCAGCATTTT. Translation gives CASSPSQGTSNQPQHF.

The chain has TRBV28 and TRBJ1-6, with unresolved D. CDR3 length: 16 amino acids. The V gene's germline CDR1 is MDHEN and CDR2 SYDVKM. Trimming stripped 5 bases from V and 1 base from J, with 12 bases between. CDR3 region: CASSTWQGSYNSPLHF. The CDR3 nucleotides read TGTGCCAGCAGTACTTGGCAAGGGTCCTATAATTCACCCCTCCACTTT.

This clonotype has only a few counts. The chain combines TRBV4-2 with TRBJ2-1; a weak D match, TRBD2 (6 bases). The germline V gene has CDR1 LGHNA and CDR2 YNFKEQ. Trimming pared 1 base from V and 2 bases from J, leaving 9 bases between. There are 15 residues in the CDR3. CDR3 DNA sequence: TGTGCCAGCAGCCAAGGGACTATAACCTACAATGAGCAGTTCTTC. It is translated as CASSQGTITYNEQFF.

This clonotype has only a few counts. The V and J genes are TRBV5-6 and TRBJ1-2, with D unresolved. This CDR3 has 15 residues. Germline values: CDR1 SGHDT, CDR2 YYEEEE. V shed 3 bases and J shed 2 bases, with 14 bases lying between them. This CDR3 reads CASSSRPTRNYGYTF. DNA for the CDR3: TGTGCCAGCAGCTCAAGACCGACAAGGAACTATGGCTACACCTTC.

There are a few counts of this clonotype. The gene calls are TRBV11-2 and TRBJ2-3, with D perhaps matching TRBD1 or TRBD2 (5 bases each). CDR1 SGHAT and CDR2 FQNNGV come from the germline V gene. The V and J ends lost 5 bases and 1 base respectively, with 13 bases between them. The CDR3 consists of 15 residues. CDR3 sequence (DNA): TGTGCCAGCAGCCGGGACCAGGGCCGCACAGATACGCAGTATTTT. Residues: CASSRDQGRTDTQYF.

The rearrangement uses TRBV28 and TRBJ1-2; D gene ambiguous. The CDR3 has 16 amino acids. Trimming stripped 4 bases from V and 0 bases from J, with 15 bases between. Germline loops: CDR1 MDHEN, CDR2 SYDVKM. CDR3 residues: CASSSPAQAANYGYTF. DNA for the CDR3: TGTGCCAGCAGTTCCCCCGCGCAGGCTGCTAACTATGGCTACACCTTC.

The table lists this clonotype with a few counts. V is TRBV7-2 and J is TRBJ2-1, with 7 positions matching TRBD2. This CDR3 region has 14 residues. With 5 bases clipped from V and 7 bases from J, the junction kept 8 bases outside the gene matches. Germline assignment: CDR1 SGHTA and CDR2 FQGNSA. The chain's CDR3 is CASSAAERGNEQFF. The CDR3 DNA is TGTGCCAGCAGCGCGGCGGAGCGGGGAAATGAGCAGTTCTTC.

The chain recombines TRBV4-1 with TRBJ1-3, with D unclear. Germline-derived CDR1 and CDR2 are MGHRA and YSYEKL. This CDR3 region has 14 residues. V lost 3 bases and J lost 5, with 11 bases in between. CDR3 loop: CASSHQARRNTIYF. The CDR3 nucleotides are TGCGCCAGCAGCCACCAGGCAAGGAGAAACACCATATATTTT.

This clonotype occurred many times. The chain has TRBV11-2 and TRBJ2-3; tentative D call: TRBD1 (5 bases). This CDR3 region has 14 residues. CDR1 is SGHAT and CDR2 is FQNNGV in the germline V gene. V was cut by 1 base and J by 5 bases, with 10 bases left in between. Here the CDR3 DNA reads TGTGCCAGCAGCTTAGTGCCAGGGCTAGATACGCAGTATTTT. This codes for CASSLVPGLDTQYF.

This clonotype has a count of ten or more. The chain links TRBV27 to TRBJ2-7; D is undetermined. Germline CDR1 and CDR2: MNHEY and SMNVEV (reference sequence). The CDR3 consists of 15 residues. Trimming stripped 0 bases from V and 0 bases from J, with 9 bases between. The CDR3 region has the DNA TGTGCCAGCAGTTTATCTGCCAGGATCTCCTACGAGCAGTACTTC. Protein sequence: CASSLSARISYEQYF.

This rearrangement joins TRBV24-1 to TRBJ2-3; TRBD2 agrees at 8 bases. From germline, CDR1 is KGHDR and CDR2 SFDVKD. The CDR3 consists of 16 residues. V was clipped by 4 bases and J by 2 bases; unmatched bases: 7. In DNA form, the CDR3 reads TGTGCCACCAGTGACCGCGGGGGGACTCCCACAGATACGCAGTATTTT. Its translation: CATSDRGGTPTDTQYF.

The V and J genes are TRBV29-1 and TRBJ1-5; 8 nucleotides match TRBD1. V was pared by 6 bases and J by 5 bases, with 6 bases of the junction left unmatched. CDR3 length: 13 amino acids. Germline CDR1 and CDR2: SQVTM and ANQGSEA. The CDR3 DNA is TGCAGCGTACAACAGGGGGTTGATCAGCCCCAGCATTTT. Translation gives CSVQQGVDQPQHF.

The chain is built from TRBV28 and TRBJ2-6; 7 bases match TRBD1. The CDR3 runs 20 residues. Trimming took 4 bases from V and 0 from J; bases not matched to a gene: 15. Germline loops: CDR1 MDHEN, CDR2 SYDVKM. CDR3 region: CASSSITSRDSLSGANVLTF. CDR3 bases: TGTGCCAGCAGTTCGATCACGTCTCGGGACAGCCTCTCTGGGGCCAACGTCCTGACTTTC.

This clonotype was observed a handful of times. The chain couples TRBV6-5 to TRBJ2-1, with D unclear. This CDR3 region has 13 residues. V lost 0 bases to trimming and J lost 10 bases, with 10 bases between them. The germline V gene encodes CDR1 MNHEY and CDR2 SVGAGI. CDR3 nucleotides: TGTGCCAGCAGTTACTCGGATCCTATCGAGCAGTTCTTC. Translation gives CASSYSDPIEQFF.

This clonotype has ten or more counts. This chain links TRBV10-3 with TRBJ1-3, with D tentatively TRBD1 (6 bases). CDR1 ENHRY and CDR2 SYGVKD come from the germline V gene. The CDR3 covers 16 residues. V was trimmed by 3 bases and J by 0 bases, leaving 12 bases between them. As DNA, the CDR3 is TGTGCCATCAGTGATGGGGGCAGGGACTCTGGAAACACCATATATTTT. The encoded protein is CAISDGGRDSGNTIYF.

The sample holds many counts of this clonotype. The chain combines TRBV6-5 with TRBJ1-1, with D uncertain. CDR3 length: 17 amino acids. CDR1 and CDR2 from the germline V gene are MNHEY and SVGAGI. V was clipped by 2 bases and J by 3 bases, with 19 bases between them. The CDR3 sequence: CASSYRAVKIWDTEAFF. For the CDR3, the DNA is TGTGCCAGCAGTTACCGGGCTGTGAAAATTTGGGACACTGAAGCTTTCTTT.

This clonotype was counted ten times or more. The chain joins TRBV4-3 to TRBJ1-2, with D perhaps matching TRBD1 (5 bases). V shed 0 bases and J shed 4 bases, with 9 bases lying between them. There are 14 residues in the CDR3. Germline CDR1 LGHNA, CDR2 YSLEER. The CDR3 DNA follows: TGCGCCAGCAGCCAAGATGGGGGGGTCTATGGCTACACCTTC. It is translated as CASSQDGGVYGYTF.

Only a few counts were recorded for this clonotype. This chain joins TRBV20-1 and TRBJ2-3; the D is unclear. Germline V gene data show CDR1 as DFQATT and CDR2 as SNEGSKA (reference sequence). This CDR3 comprises 13 residues. Trimming removed 4 bases from V and 8 bases from J, with 16 bases in between. In DNA form, the CDR3 reads TGCAGTGCTAACGAGCCTGACACCTTTACGCAGTATTTT. Its protein is CSANEPDTFTQYF.

This chain uses TRBV20-1 with TRBJ2-1; D is ambiguous. There are 13 residues in the CDR3. Trimming pared 5 bases from V and 9 bases from J, leaving 17 bases between. Germline-derived CDR1 and CDR2 are DFQATT and SNEGSKA (reference sequence). CDR3 protein: CSAWRGTGSEQFF. Written as DNA, the CDR3 is TGCAGTGCTTGGAGAGGCACGGGTAGTGAGCAGTTCTTC.

This clonotype showed up many times. In nucleotides, the CDR3 is TGCAGTGCTAGAGATCTTAGCGGGAGCCACTACGAGCAGTACTTC. Its translation: CSARDLSGSHYEQYF. The rearrangement uses TRBV20-1 and TRBJ2-7; 9 positions agree with TRBD2. V gave up 0 bases and J gave up 3 bases; unmatched junction bases: 6. The CDR3 length is 15 residues. The V gene's germline CDR1 is DFQATT and CDR2 SNEGSKA (reference sequence).

The table lists this clonotype with a few counts. V and J are TRBV7-2 and TRBJ2-7; D might be TRBD2 (6 bases). From germline, CDR1 is SGHTA and CDR2 FQGNSA. V was cut by 5 bases and J by 2 bases, with 16 bases left in between. CDR3 size: 15 residues. The CDR3 DNA is TGTGCCAGCAGCGGTAGACTAGGGGCGGCCTACGAGCAGTACTTC. Encoded protein: CASSGRLGAAYEQYF.

The chain couples TRBV12-3 or TRBV12-4 to TRBJ2-5; D is possibly TRBD2 (6 bases). V lost 2 bases, J lost 4 bases, and 8 bases lay in between. The CDR3 is 13 amino acids. CDR3 loop: CASSLTGVETQYF. CDR3 sequence (DNA): TGTGCCAGCAGTTTAACGGGGGTAGAGACCCAGTACTTC.

In this sample, this clonotype turned up many times. The gene calls are TRBV10-3 and TRBJ2-3; maybe TRBD1 (5 bases). In germline, CDR1 is ENHRY, CDR2 SYGVKD. The CDR3 is 12 residues long. Trimming removed 6 bases from V and 4 bases from J, with 8 bases in between. The CDR3 sequence is CAIRAGSDTQYF. CDR3 DNA: TGTGCCATCAGGGCAGGGTCAGATACGCAGTATTTT.